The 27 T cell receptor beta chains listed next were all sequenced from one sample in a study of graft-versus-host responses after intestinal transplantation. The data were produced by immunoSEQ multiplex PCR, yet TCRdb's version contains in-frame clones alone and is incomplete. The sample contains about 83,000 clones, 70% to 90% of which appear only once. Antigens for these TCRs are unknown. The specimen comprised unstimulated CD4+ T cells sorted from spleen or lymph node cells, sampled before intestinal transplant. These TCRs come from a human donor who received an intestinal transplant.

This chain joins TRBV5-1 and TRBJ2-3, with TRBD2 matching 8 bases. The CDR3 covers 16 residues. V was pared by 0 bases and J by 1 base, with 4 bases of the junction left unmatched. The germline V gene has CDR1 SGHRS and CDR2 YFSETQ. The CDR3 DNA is TGCGCCAGCAGCTTGGTTCCAGCGGGAGGCACAGATACGCAGTATTTT. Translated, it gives CASSLVPAGGTDTQYF.

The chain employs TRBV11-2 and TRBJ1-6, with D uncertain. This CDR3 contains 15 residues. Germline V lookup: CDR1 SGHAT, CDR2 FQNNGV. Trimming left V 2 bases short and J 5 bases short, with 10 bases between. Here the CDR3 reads CASSLREGNNSPLHF. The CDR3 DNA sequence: TGTGCCAGCAGCTTACGAGAGGGAAATAATTCACCCCTCCACTTT. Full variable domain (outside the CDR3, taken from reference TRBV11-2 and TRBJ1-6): EAGVAQSPRYKIIEKRQSVAFWCNPISGHATLYWYQQILGQGPKLLIQFQNNGVVDDSQLPKDRFSAERLKGVDSTLKIQPAKLEDSAVYLCASSLREGNNSPLHFGNGTRLTVT.

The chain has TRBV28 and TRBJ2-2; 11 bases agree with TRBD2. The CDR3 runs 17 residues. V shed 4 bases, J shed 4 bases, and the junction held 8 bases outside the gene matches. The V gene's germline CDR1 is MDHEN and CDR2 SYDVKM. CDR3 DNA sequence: TGTGCCAGCAGTTCTCCCAAAACTAGCGGGAGCACCGGGGAGCTGTTTTTT. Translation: CASSSPKTSGSTGELFF.

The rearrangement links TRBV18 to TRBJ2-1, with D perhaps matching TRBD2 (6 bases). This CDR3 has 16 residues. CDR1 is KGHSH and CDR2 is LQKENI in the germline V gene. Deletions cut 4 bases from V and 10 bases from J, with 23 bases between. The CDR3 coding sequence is TGTGCCAGCTCACTGAGGCCCGGGGGTGCACAGGACGAGCAGTTCTTC. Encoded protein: CASSLRPGGAQDEQFF. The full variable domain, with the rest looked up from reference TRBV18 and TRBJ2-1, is NAGVMQNPRHLVRRRGQEARLRCSPMKGHSHVYWYRQLPEEGLKFMVYLQKENIIDESGMPKERFSAEFPKEGPSILRIQQVVRGDSAAYFCASSLRPGGAQDEQFFGPGTRLTVL.

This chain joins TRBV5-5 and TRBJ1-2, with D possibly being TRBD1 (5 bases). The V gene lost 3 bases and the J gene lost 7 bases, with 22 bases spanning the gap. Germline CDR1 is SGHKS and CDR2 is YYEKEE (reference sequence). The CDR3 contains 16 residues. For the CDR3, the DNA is TGTGCCAGCAGCTCCCTCCCTGGGACCCCGGAGGGTGGCTACACCTTC. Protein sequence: CASSSLPGTPEGGYTF.

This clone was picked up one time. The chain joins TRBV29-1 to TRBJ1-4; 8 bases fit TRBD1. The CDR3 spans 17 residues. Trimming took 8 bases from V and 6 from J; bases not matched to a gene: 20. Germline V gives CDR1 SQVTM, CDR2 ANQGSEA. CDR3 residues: CSPGKGAPDRVYEKLFF. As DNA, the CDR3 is TGCAGCCCCGGCAAGGGGGCCCCGGACAGGGTCTATGAAAAACTGTTTTTT.

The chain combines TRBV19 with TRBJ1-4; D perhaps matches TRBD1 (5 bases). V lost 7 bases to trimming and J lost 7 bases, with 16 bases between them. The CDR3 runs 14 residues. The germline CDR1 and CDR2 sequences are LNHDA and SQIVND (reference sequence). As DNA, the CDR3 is TGTGCCAGTAAACCCCAGGGTAGGGGTGAAAAACTGTTTTTT. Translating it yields CASKPQGRGEKLFF.

This chain's CDR3 is CATSRDGGGKLFF. DNA of the CDR3: TGTGCCACCAGCAGAGATGGGGGAGGGAAACTGTTTTTT. The chain couples TRBV15 to TRBJ1-4, with D maybe TRBD1 (5 bases). The CDR3 runs 13 residues. CDR1 is LNHNV, CDR2 YYDKDF, per germline (reference sequence). V was cut by 0 bases and J by 11 bases, with 10 bases left in between. The whole variable domain, remainder taken from reference TRBV15 and TRBJ1-4, is DAMVIQNPRYQVTQFGKPVTLSCSQTLNHNVMYWYQQKSSQAPKLLFHYYDKDFNNEADTPDNFQSRRPNTSFCFLDIRSPGLGDTAMYLCATSRDGGGKLFFGSGTQLSVL.

CDR3 coding DNA: TGCGCCAGCAGCCAAAAGAGCGGGGGGCCGAACACCGGGGAGCTGTTTTTT. Its protein product is CASSQKSGGPNTGELFF. The V and J genes are TRBV4-1 and TRBJ2-2; 9 bases agree with TRBD2. V shed 2 bases and J 0 bases; nucleotides not matched to a gene: 4. Germline CDR1 is MGHRA and CDR2 is YSYEKL. The length of the CDR3 is 17 residues.

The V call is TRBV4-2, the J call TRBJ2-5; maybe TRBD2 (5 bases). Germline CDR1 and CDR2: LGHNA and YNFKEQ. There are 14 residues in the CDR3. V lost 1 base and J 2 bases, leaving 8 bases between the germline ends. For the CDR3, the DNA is TGTGCCAGCAGCCAAGTGGGGAGTCAAGAGACCCAGTACTTC. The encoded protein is CASSQVGSQETQYF.

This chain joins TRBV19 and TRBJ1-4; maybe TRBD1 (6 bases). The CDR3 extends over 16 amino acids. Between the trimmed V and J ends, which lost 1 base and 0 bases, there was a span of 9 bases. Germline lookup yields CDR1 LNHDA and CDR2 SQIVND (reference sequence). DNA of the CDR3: TGTGCCAGTAGTATAGTATCAGGGGCAACTAATGAAAAACTGTTTTTT. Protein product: CASSIVSGATNEKLFF.

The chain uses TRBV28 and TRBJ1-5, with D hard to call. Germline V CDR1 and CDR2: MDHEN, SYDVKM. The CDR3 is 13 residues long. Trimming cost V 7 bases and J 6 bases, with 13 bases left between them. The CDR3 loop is CASIEGPGQPQHF. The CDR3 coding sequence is TGTGCCAGCATTGAGGGCCCCGGTCAGCCCCAGCATTTT.

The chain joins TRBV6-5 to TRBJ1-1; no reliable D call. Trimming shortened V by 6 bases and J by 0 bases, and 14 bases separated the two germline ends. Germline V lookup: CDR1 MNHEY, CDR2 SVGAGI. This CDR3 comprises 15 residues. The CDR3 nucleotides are TGTGCCAGCAGACGACTGGCGTCTGTGAACACTGAAGCTTTCTTT. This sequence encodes CASRRLASVNTEAFF.

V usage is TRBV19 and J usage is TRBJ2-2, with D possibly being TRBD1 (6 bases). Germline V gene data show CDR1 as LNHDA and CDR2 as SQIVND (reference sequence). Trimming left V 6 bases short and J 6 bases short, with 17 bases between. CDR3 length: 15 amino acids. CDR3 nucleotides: TGTGCCAGTAGGGAGACAGGCGTTGGGGCCGGGGAGCTGTTTTTT. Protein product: CASRETGVGAGELFF.

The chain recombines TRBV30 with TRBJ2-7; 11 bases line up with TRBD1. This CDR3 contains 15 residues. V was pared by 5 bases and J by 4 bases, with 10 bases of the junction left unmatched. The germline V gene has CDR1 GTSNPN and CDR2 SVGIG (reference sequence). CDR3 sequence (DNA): TGTGCCTGGGGAGTCTTCGGGACAGGGGGGTACGAGCAGTACTTC. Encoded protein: CAWGVFGTGGYEQYF.

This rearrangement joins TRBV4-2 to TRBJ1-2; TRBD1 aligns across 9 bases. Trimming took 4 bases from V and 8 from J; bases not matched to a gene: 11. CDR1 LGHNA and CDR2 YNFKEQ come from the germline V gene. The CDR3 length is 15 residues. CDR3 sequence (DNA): TGTGCCAGCAGCCCCCCAAACCGGGACAGGGAAGGCTACACCTTC. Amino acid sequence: CASSPPNRDREGYTF.

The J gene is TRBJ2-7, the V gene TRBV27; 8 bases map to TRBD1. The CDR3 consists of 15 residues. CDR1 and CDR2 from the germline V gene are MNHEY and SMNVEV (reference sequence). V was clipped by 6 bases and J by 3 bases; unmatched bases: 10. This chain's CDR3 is CASRSTGDSLYEQYF. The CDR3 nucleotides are TGTGCCAGCAGGTCGACAGGGGATAGTCTCTACGAGCAGTACTTC.

The CDR3, as DNA: TGTGCCAGCAGTCCAGGGGGCTCTGGGGCCAACGTCCTGACTTTC. It encodes CASSPGGSGANVLTF. The V gene is TRBV6-4, the J gene TRBJ2-6; 7 nucleotides align to TRBD1. The germline V gene has CDR1 MRHNA and CDR2 SNTAGT. V dropped 5 bases and J dropped 0; count of bases not matched to a gene: 1. This CDR3 is built from 15 residues.

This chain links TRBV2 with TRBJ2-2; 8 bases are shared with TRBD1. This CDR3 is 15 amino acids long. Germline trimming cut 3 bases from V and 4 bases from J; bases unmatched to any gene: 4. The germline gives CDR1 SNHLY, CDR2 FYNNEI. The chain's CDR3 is CASSENRGFTGELFF. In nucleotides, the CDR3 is TGTGCCAGCAGTGAGAACAGGGGGTTCACCGGGGAGCTGTTTTTT.

The CDR3 reads CASSLTRGLAGSTDTQYF. CDR3 coding DNA: TGTGCCAGCAGTTTAACTCGAGGACTAGCGGGGAGCACAGATACGCAGTATTTT. This chain uses TRBV27 with TRBJ2-3; 12 positions match TRBD2. With V trimmed by 2 bases and J by 0 bases, 6 bases remained unmatched. Looked up from germline, CDR1 is MNHEY and CDR2 is SMNVEV (reference sequence). The CDR3 has 18 amino acids.

The DNA of the CDR3 is TGTGCCAGCAGCCCCTGGGGGCAGCCGAACACTGAAGCTTTCTTT. It translates to CASSPWGQPNTEAFF. This chain uses TRBV5-6 with TRBJ1-1; tentative D call: TRBD1 (6 bases). The germline V gene encodes CDR1 SGHDT and CDR2 YYEEEE. This CDR3 is built from 15 residues. The V end lost 4 bases, the J end lost 1 base, and 14 bases lay between the germline ends. The whole variable domain, remainder taken from reference TRBV5-6 and TRBJ1-1, is DAGVTQSPTHLIKTRGQQVTLRCSPKSGHDTVSWYQQALGQGPQFIFQYYEEEERQRGNFPDRFSGHQFPNYSSELNVNALLLGDSALYLCASSPWGQPNTEAFFGQGTRLTVV.

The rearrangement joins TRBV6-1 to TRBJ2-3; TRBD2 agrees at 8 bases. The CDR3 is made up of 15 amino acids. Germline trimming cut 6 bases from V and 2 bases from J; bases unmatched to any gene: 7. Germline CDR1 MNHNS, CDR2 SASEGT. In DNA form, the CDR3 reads TGTGCCAGCAGGAGGGGACTAGGGGCCACAGATACGCAGTATTTT. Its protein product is CASRRGLGATDTQYF.

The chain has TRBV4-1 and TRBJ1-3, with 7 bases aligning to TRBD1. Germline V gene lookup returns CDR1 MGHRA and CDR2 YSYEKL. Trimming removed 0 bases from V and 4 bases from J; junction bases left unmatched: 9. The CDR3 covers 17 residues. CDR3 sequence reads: CASSQEGGRGWGNTIYF. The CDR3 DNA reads TGCGCCAGCAGCCAAGAAGGAGGCAGGGGGTGGGGAAACACCATATATTTT.

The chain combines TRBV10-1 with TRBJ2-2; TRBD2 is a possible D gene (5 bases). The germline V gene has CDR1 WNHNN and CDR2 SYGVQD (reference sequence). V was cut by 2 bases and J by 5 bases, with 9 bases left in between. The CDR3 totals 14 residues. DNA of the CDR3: TGCGCCAGCAGTGAGGAAGGGAGTACCGGGGAGCTGTTTTTT. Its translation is CASSEEGSTGELFF.

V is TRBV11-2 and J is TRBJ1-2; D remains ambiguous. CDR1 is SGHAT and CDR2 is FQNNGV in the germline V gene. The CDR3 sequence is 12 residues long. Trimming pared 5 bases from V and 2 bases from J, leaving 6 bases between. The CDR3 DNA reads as TGTGCCAGCAGCGAGGTCAACTATGGCTACACCTTC. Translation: CASSEVNYGYTF.

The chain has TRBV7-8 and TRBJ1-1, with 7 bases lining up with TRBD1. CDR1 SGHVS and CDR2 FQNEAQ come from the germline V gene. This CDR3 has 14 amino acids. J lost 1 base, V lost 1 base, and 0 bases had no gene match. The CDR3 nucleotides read TGTGCCAGCAGCTTAGGACAGGGGAACACTGAAGCTTTCTTT. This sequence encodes CASSLGQGNTEAFF.

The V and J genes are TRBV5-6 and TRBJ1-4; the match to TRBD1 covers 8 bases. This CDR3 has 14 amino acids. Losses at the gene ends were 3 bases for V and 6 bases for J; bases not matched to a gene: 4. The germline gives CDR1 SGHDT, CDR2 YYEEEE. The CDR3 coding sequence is TGTGCCAGCAGCTCGGGACAGGCGGATGAAAAACTGTTTTTT. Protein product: CASSSGQADEKLFF.